The clone carrying this T cell receptor (beta chain) has only a few counts. What it binds is not known. Time point described: newly diagnosed GD, antithyroid drugs for less than 3 months. The TCR library was prepared using RNA isolated from PBMCs. Investigators prepared the TCR beta libraries by applying iRepertoire HTBI primers and Arm-PCR of CDR3 regions. TCRdb re-analysed the multiplex PCR reads in MiXCR, keeping a single row per CDR3 protein. This table holds 680,000 or so distinct CDR3 sequences, roughly 15% found once. The data stem from a study of regulatory T cells in long-lasting Graves disease. The germline V gene has CDR1 KGHDR and CDR2 SFDVKD. This CDR3 has 13 amino acids. V was trimmed by 7 bases and J by 3 bases, leaving 11 bases between them. The study, taken as a whole, reports: Persistent disease preferred TRBV28, TRBJ1-2 and TRBJ2-5; new disease, TRBV20-1 and TRBJ2-1.

The same specimen was also included in a second study, on T cells in Graves' hyperthyroidism and ophthalmopathy.

This sequence was found in a woman in her twenties or thirties with Graves disease. This sample comprised peripheral blood mononuclear cells (PBMCs), obtained at new diagnosis, from a patient treated with antithyroid drugs. This chain links TRBV24-1 with TRBJ1-2; no clear D gene. Here the CDR3 DNA reads TGTGCCACCAGAGGTCCTAGTGACTATGGCTACACCTTC. It codes for CATRGPSDYGYTF.